Listed below are T cell receptor beta chains from one sample, sequenced in a study of cytomegalovirus exposure and HLA in healthy donors. Data came from immunoSEQ multiplex PCR; TCRdb stores just in-frame clones and leaves some out. The table lists 95,000 to 120,000 clones, roughly 72% of them singletons. Source material: PBMCs. These receptors were collected from a woman in her thirties or forties in good health and CMV-seropositive. Each CDR3 is given with its conserved first and last residue. A D gene is named only where the DNA matches it firmly. The size of a clone is reported for some rows only, either as once, few or many, or as a class for expanded clones.

>NA|TRBV15|TRBJ2-7|NA
CATSRAGVEPNEQYF
>NA|TRBV5-6|TRBJ1-1|NA
CASSLRENTEAFF
>TRBD1|TRBV6-5|TRBJ1-5|NA
CASTRTGTQPQHF
>TRBD2|TRBV10-1|TRBJ2-2|NA
CASRSGRRYTGELFF
>NA|TRBV28|TRBJ2-7|NA
CASSLQVHYEQYF
>TRBD2|TRBV29-1|TRBJ2-2|NA
CSVAGLAGDTGELFF
>TRBD1|TRBV10-1|TRBJ1-1|NA
CARQGEVSEAFF
>TRBD1|TRBV11-3|TRBJ2-5|NA
CASSRGQGAGPQETQYF
>NA|TRBV15|TRBJ1-1|NA
CATSRLRGNTEAFF
>TRBD2|TRBV4-2|TRBJ2-2|NA
CASSQGLWLAANTGELFF
>NA|TRBV5-1|TRBJ2-3|NA
CASSSGVRGVDTQYF
>NA|TRBV5-4|TRBJ2-4|NA
CASSFWGRGNIQYF
>TRBD2|TRBV27|TRBJ2-2|NA
CASSFRLADTGELFF
>NA|TRBV18|TRBJ2-5|NA
CASSLGLGETQYF
>TRBD2|TRBV2|TRBJ2-5|NA
CASREGLAGGFWYQETQYF
>TRBD2|TRBV2|TRBJ2-3|NA
CASTAAGGPDTQYF
>TRBD1|TRBV27|TRBJ1-2|few
CASRSQGTYGYTF
>NA|TRBV11-2|TRBJ2-2|NA
CASSLHGQTNTGELFF
>NA|TRBV6-1|TRBJ2-3|NA
CASSEAEGADTQYF
>TRBD2|TRBV6-1|TRBJ2-1|NA
CASSEVRGDLWDEQFF